The 25 T cell receptor beta chains listed next were all sequenced from one sample in a study of technical replicates of blood from a few donors. The repertoire was sequenced with immunoSEQ multiplex PCR; TCRdb's copy has only in-frame clones and lacks some. Among tens of thousands of clones, around 94% were seen once, and the ten largest hold under 0.3%. The sequenced material came from T cells isolated from PBMCs. Receptors originate from a human donor in good health.

This CDR3 reads CASRTSGTGVHEQFF. The CDR3 DNA reads as TGTGCCAGCCGGACCTCCGGGACAGGGGTACATGAGCAGTTCTTC. This sequence joins TRBV18 and TRBJ2-1; 10 bases align to TRBD1. From germline, CDR1 is KGHSH and CDR2 LQKENI. The trim removed 8 bases at V and 8 bases at J, leaving 12 bases unmatched. The CDR3 loop spans 15 amino acids.

The chain has TRBV12-5 and TRBJ2-2; D is unclear. The germline CDR1 and CDR2 sequences are LGHNT and FRNRAP. The CDR3 length is 16 residues. V gave up 2 bases and J gave up 1 base, with 11 bases separating them. The CDR3 protein is CASGLKSTLNTGELFF. The CDR3 DNA follows: TGTGCTAGTGGTTTGAAGTCTACCCTGAACACCGGGGAGCTGTTTTTT.

V gene TRBV19 combines with J gene TRBJ2-1; TRBD2 agrees at 13 bases. The CDR3 sequence is 16 residues long. CDR1 is LNHDA and CDR2 is SQIVND in the germline V gene (reference sequence). After removal of 3 bases from V and 6 bases from J, the junction contained 5 bases not matched to a gene. This chain's CDR3 is CASSMKLAGGANEQFF. The CDR3 coding sequence is TGTGCCAGTAGTATGAAACTAGCGGGAGGGGCCAATGAGCAGTTCTTC.

This chain connects TRBV5-1 to TRBJ2-1; 11 bases line up with TRBD2. Germline CDR1 and CDR2: SGHRS and YFSETQ. Trimming at V came to 0 bases and at J to 8 bases, leaving 4 bases not matched to a gene. The CDR3 covers 15 residues. CDR3 DNA sequence: TGCGCCAGCAGCTTGGTCGGTAGCGGGAGGGATGAGCAGTTCTTC. Its protein is CASSLVGSGRDEQFF.

The sample holds a few counts of this clone. For the CDR3, the DNA is TGTGCCAGCTCCGACGGGGTCGGGGGCTACGAGCAGTACTTC. This sequence encodes CASSDGVGGYEQYF. This chain links TRBV27 with TRBJ2-7, with a tentative D call TRBD2 (6 bases). This CDR3 has 14 residues. Trimming pared 8 bases from V and 3 bases from J, leaving 17 bases between. From germline, CDR1 is MNHEY and CDR2 SMNVEV (reference sequence).

The DNA of the CDR3 is TGTGCCAGCTCACCGGCCGATCAAGAGACCCAGTACTTC. It is translated as CASSPADQETQYF. This rearrangement joins TRBV18 to TRBJ2-5, with no clear D. The CDR3 covers 13 residues. In germline, CDR1 is KGHSH, CDR2 LQKENI. Trimming took 3 bases from V and 2 from J, leaving 7 bases between them.

V usage is TRBV7-3 and J usage is TRBJ2-7; 9 bases map to TRBD1. J gave up 2 bases and V 3 bases, and 5 bases lay outside the gene matches. The CDR3 runs to 15 residues. From germline, CDR1 is SGHTA and CDR2 FQGTGA. CDR3 DNA sequence: TGTGCCAGCAGCTTTGGGACAGGGTACGCCTACGAGCAGTACTTC. As protein: CASSFGTGYAYEQYF.

The J gene is TRBJ2-7, the V gene TRBV7-8; 8 bases fit TRBD1. This CDR3 region has 14 residues. CDR1 and CDR2 from the germline V gene are SGHVS and FQNEAQ. The V gene end was trimmed by 5 bases and the J gene end by 5 bases; junction bases not matched to a gene: 8. The DNA for the CDR3 is TGTGCCAGCAGCAAGGACAGGGTTAACCACGAGCAGTACTTC. This gives the protein CASSKDRVNHEQYF.

The gene calls are TRBV6-6 and TRBJ2-2; D is perhaps TRBD2 (6 bases). This CDR3 comprises 13 residues. V was clipped by 0 bases and J by 8 bases, with 7 bases between them. CDR1 is MNHNY and CDR2 is SVGAGI in the germline V gene (reference sequence). The CDR3 DNA reads TGTGCCAGCAGTTACTCGGAGGGGGGGGAGCTGTTTTTT. Encoded protein: CASSYSEGGELFF.

The chain uses TRBV4-2 and TRBJ2-2; D ambiguous. The V end was cut by 0 bases, the J end by 9 bases, with 14 bases between. The CDR3 is 15 amino acids. CDR1 LGHNA and CDR2 YNFKEQ come from the germline V gene. CDR3 in DNA: TGTGCCAGCAGCCAAGAGGCGGTTGCCCCCCGGGAGCTGTTTTTT. Translating it yields CASSQEAVAPRELFF.

The V call is TRBV28, the J call TRBJ1-2; 8 bases are shared with TRBD1. Germline lookup yields CDR1 MDHEN and CDR2 SYDVKM. Losses at the gene ends were 4 bases for V and 4 bases for J; bases not matched to a gene: 5. This CDR3 is built from 14 residues. The DNA for the CDR3 is TGTGCCAGCAGTTCACGGACAGGGATCTATGGCTACACCTTC. Translation: CASSSRTGIYGYTF.

This chain links TRBV10-2 with TRBJ1-5; 8 bases agree with TRBD1. The trim removed 3 bases at V and 7 bases at J, leaving 2 bases unmatched. The CDR3 runs 13 residues. Germline values: CDR1 WSHSY, CDR2 SAAADI. This CDR3 is CASSEQGGQPQHF. CDR3 DNA: TGCGCCAGCAGTGAACAGGGGGGCCAGCCCCAGCATTTT.

The V and J genes are TRBV7-8 and TRBJ1-4, with D perhaps matching TRBD1 (5 bases). Germline V gene data show CDR1 as SGHVS and CDR2 as FQNEAQ. The CDR3 is made up of 14 amino acids. Trimming pared 1 base from V and 8 bases from J, leaving 11 bases between. This CDR3 is CASSLDFAGEKLFF. CDR3 in DNA: TGTGCCAGCAGCTTAGATTTCGCAGGGGAAAAACTGTTTTTT.

The genes are TRBV2 and TRBJ1-1, with D hard to call. The germline V gene encodes CDR1 SNHLY and CDR2 FYNNEI. The germline V and J ends were trimmed by 8 bases and 1 base, with 8 bases remaining between them. This CDR3 spans 12 amino acids. CDR3 DNA: TGTGCCAGCCTACAGCAGAACACTGAAGCTTTCTTT. Its translation is CASLQQNTEAFF.

V is TRBV7-9 and J is TRBJ2-2; 7 bases are shared with TRBD1. The length of the CDR3 is 14 residues. With V trimmed by 3 bases and J by 4 bases, 2 bases remained unmatched. The germline V gene encodes CDR1 SEHNR and CDR2 FQNEAQ (reference sequence). CDR3 region: CASSLTGSTGELFF. The DNA of the CDR3 is TGTGCCAGCAGCTTGACAGGGTCCACCGGGGAGCTGTTTTTT.

This clone was observed a few times. The chain recombines TRBV5-1 with TRBJ2-2; 8 nucleotides agree with TRBD1. The V segment lost 1 base and the J segment 6 bases; nucleotides outside the gene matches: 8. The CDR3 runs to 16 residues. Germline loops: CDR1 SGHRS, CDR2 YFSETQ. The DNA of the CDR3 is TGCGCCAGCAGCTTGAAGCTACAGGGGGGATCCGGGGAGCTGTTTTTT. This gives the protein CASSLKLQGGSGELFF.

The chain employs TRBV2 and TRBJ1-2, with D perhaps matching TRBD1 (6 bases). The CDR3 totals 14 residues. Looked up from germline, CDR1 is SNHLY and CDR2 is FYNNEI. Trimming took 6 bases from V and 7 from J, leaving 18 bases between them. The CDR3 region has the DNA TGTGCCAGCAGAGGGGATGGGGGGGCAAGTGGCTACACCTTC. Amino acid sequence: CASRGDGGASGYTF.

The genes are TRBV6-1 and TRBJ1-6; 7 nucleotides match TRBD1. Germline CDR1 is MNHNS and CDR2 is SASEGT. The CDR3 length is 14 residues. The V segment lost 7 bases and the J segment 7 bases; nucleotides outside the gene matches: 7. The CDR3 coding sequence is TGTGCCAGCATGGCAGGGGGAACCAATTCACCCCTCCACTTT. Amino acid sequence: CASMAGGTNSPLHF.

V and J are TRBV7-9 and TRBJ2-7; 9 bases fit TRBD2. CDR1 and CDR2 from the germline V gene are SEHNR and FQNEAQ (reference sequence). The CDR3 extends over 15 amino acids. J was trimmed by 2 bases and V by 3 bases; bases with no gene match: 5. Here the CDR3 DNA reads TGTGCCAGCAGCTTGGGCGGGGGGGCCCCCTACGAGCAGTACTTC. It encodes CASSLGGGAPYEQYF.

The genes are TRBV9 and TRBJ2-5; no clear D. Trimming pared 5 bases from V and 5 bases from J, leaving 10 bases between. CDR1 SGDLS and CDR2 YYNGEE come from the germline V gene. This CDR3 has 12 amino acids. The CDR3 DNA sequence: TGTGCCAGCAGTCCTCACGGGGAGACCCAGTACTTC. Residues: CASSPHGETQYF.

V usage is TRBV27 and J usage is TRBJ2-1; 7 nucleotides agree with TRBD1. J gave up 2 bases and V 2 bases, and 6 bases lay outside the gene matches. The CDR3 spans 16 residues. Per the germline V gene, CDR1 is MNHEY and CDR2 is SMNVEV (reference sequence). The CDR3 DNA sequence: TGTGCCAGCAGTTTAAATTGGGACAGCCCCTACAATGAGCAGTTCTTC. It encodes CASSLNWDSPYNEQFF.

The chain is built from TRBV7-6 and TRBJ2-1; 8 nucleotides line up with TRBD2. Looked up from germline, CDR1 is SGHVS and CDR2 is FNYEAQ. The CDR3 spans 15 residues. The junction had 10 bases not matched to a gene; V was cut back by 4 bases and J by 8 bases. As DNA, the CDR3 is TGTGCCAGCAGCTCCGAGCGGGAGAGCTTTTATGAGCAGTTCTTC. It is translated as CASSSERESFYEQFF. The full variable domain, rest sourced from reference TRBV7-6 and TRBJ2-1, is GAGVSQSPRYKVTKRGQDVALRCDPISGHVSLYWYRQALGQGPEFLTYFNYEAQQDKSGLPNDRFSAERPEGSISTLTIQRTEQRDSAMYRCASSSERESFYEQFFGPGTRLTVL.

This clone was detected only a few times. The chain is built from TRBV4-1 and TRBJ2-7, with TRBD2 as a possible D gene (6 bases). V lost 4 bases, J lost 0 bases, and 13 bases lay in between. The CDR3 contains 15 residues. In germline, CDR1 is MGHRA, CDR2 YSYEKL. CDR3 loop: CASSPGGIDSYEQYF. For the CDR3, the DNA is TGCGCCAGCAGCCCCGGGGGAATCGACTCCTACGAGCAGTACTTC.

V gene TRBV29-1 combines with J gene TRBJ2-7, with TRBD1 identical over 8 bases. J gave up 5 bases and V 2 bases, and 5 bases lay outside the gene matches. The CDR3 consists of 13 residues. CDR1 is SQVTM and CDR2 is ANQGSEA in the germline V gene. The CDR3 protein is CSVEPDRGNEQYF. The CDR3, as DNA: TGCAGCGTTGAACCCGACAGGGGTAACGAGCAGTACTTC.

The chain couples TRBV12-5 to TRBJ2-2; 10 bases are shared with TRBD1. Germline CDR1 is LGHNT and CDR2 is FRNRAP. The CDR3 runs to 14 residues. V shed 6 bases, J shed 7 bases, and the junction held 5 bases outside the gene matches. The CDR3 DNA follows: TGTGCTAGTGGGGGACAGGGGTATAGCGGGGAGCTGTTTTTT. This sequence encodes CASGGQGYSGELFF.